The sample holds a few counts of the clone carrying this T cell receptor (beta chain). Seattle cases were enrolled at active infection and followed longitudinally. Measured with immunoSEQ multiplex PCR; TCRdb has only the in-frame clones, and not every one. The sample contains some 200,000 clones, about 87% of which appear only once. The record originates from a study of blood T cell repertoires in COVID-19. About the research overall: Sample material is recorded as cDNA or gDNA derived from T cells, B-cell-depleted T cells, or PBMCs.

Source material: peripheral blood. The sequence derives from a woman aged 70-85 years with COVID-19, enrolled during active disease.

CDR3 region: CASSRVGRVDEKLFF. CDR3 coding DNA: TGTGCCAGCAGCCGGGTTGGCAGGGTCGATGAAAAACTGTTTTTT. The gene calls are TRBV9 and TRBJ1-4; D may be TRBD1 (5 bases). CDR3 length: 15 amino acids. Germline V gene lookup returns CDR1 SGDLS and CDR2 YYNGEE. V was clipped by 4 bases and J by 6 bases, with 16 bases between them.